This TCR beta chain stems from a study of blood T cells in healthy people across ages. The authors ran a second PCR of roughly 6 to 12 cycles using a sample-barcoded 5' primer and a J-beta primer mix. TCRdb called the 5' RACE reads again in MiXCR, with one record for every CDR3 protein. The sample has 780,000 or so distinct CDR3 sequences, around 50% seen once. Trimming removed 4 bases from V and 5 bases from J, with 13 bases in between. The CDR3 contains 14 residues. In germline, CDR1 is SGDLS, CDR2 YYNGEE. This clonotype has only one observation. V is TRBV9 and J is TRBJ1-3; weak D call: TRBD1 (5 bases). Sequenced input: blood. The sequence was collected from a man aged 35 to 55 in good health. CDR3 bases: TGTGCCAGCAGCCCAAGTGGGGCCAGAAACACCATATATTTT. This encodes CASSPSGARNTIYF. Using reference TRBV9 and TRBJ1-3 for the parts outside the CDR3, the full variable domain is DSGVTQTPKHLITATGQRVTLRCSPRSGDLSVYWYQQSLDQGLQFLIQYYNGEERAKGNILERFSAQQFPDLHSELNLSSLELGDSALYFCASSPSGARNTIYFGEGSWLTVV.